Each of the 24 T cell receptor beta chains below was sequenced from the same sample in a study of T cells after yellow fever vaccination. One entry per CDR3 protein, called by TCRdb with MiXCR from the 5' RACE reads. There are roughly 260,000 distinct CDR3 sequences in the sample; 10% to 15% occur only once, and 0.45% to 0.65% lies in the top ten. This sample comprised CD4+ T cells sorted from PBMCs, obtained 45 days after the yellow fever booster vaccination. These receptors came from a man aged 25-45 years who received the YFV17D yellow fever vaccine.

This clonotype was picked up a small number of times. This chain uses TRBV7-2 with TRBJ2-1, with TRBD2 identical over 8 bases. The CDR3 spans 14 residues. Germline CDR1 is SGHTA and CDR2 is FQGNSA. V gave up 10 bases and J gave up 4 bases; unmatched junction bases: 9. The CDR3 nucleotides are TGTGCCACCGCGTCGGGACTAGGTTACAATGAGCAGTTCTTC. This encodes CATASGLGYNEQFF.

V gene TRBV5-1 combines with J gene TRBJ2-2; D is undetermined. This CDR3 is built from 16 residues. Trimming stripped 4 bases from V and 0 bases from J, with 13 bases between. Per germline, CDR1 SGHRS and CDR2 YFSETQ. This CDR3 reads CASSPHEWSNTGELFF. In DNA, the CDR3 is TGCGCCAGCAGCCCTCACGAATGGTCGAACACCGGGGAGCTGTTTTTT. The variable domain in full, with the rest retrieved from reference TRBV5-1 and TRBJ2-2, is KAGVTQTPRYLIKTRGQQVTLSCSPISGHRSVSWYQQTPGQGLQFLFEYFSETQRNKGNFPGRFSGRQFSNSRSEMNVSTLELGDSALYLCASSPHEWSNTGELFFGEGSRLTVL.

This clonotype was observed a handful of times. The chain recombines TRBV24-1 with TRBJ1-2; tentative D call: TRBD1 (5 bases). The CDR3 covers 15 residues. Germline V gene data show CDR1 as KGHDR and CDR2 as SFDVKD. Trimming removed 3 bases at V and 3 bases at J, with 13 bases between. As DNA, the CDR3 is TGTGCCACCAGTGATCCGGGTCGGGACTACTATGGCTACACCTTC. Amino acids: CATSDPGRDYYGYTF.

There are many counts of this clonotype. The chain is built from TRBV7-8 and TRBJ1-2; D may be TRBD1 (5 bases). Trimming removed 4 bases at V and 4 bases at J, with 13 bases between. Germline values: CDR1 SGHVS, CDR2 FQNEAQ. The CDR3 length is 14 residues. The CDR3 sequence is CASSSVAGVYGYTF. The DNA for the CDR3 is TGTGCCAGCAGCTCGGTTGCGGGGGTCTATGGCTACACCTTC.

This clonotype was counted ten times or more. The rearrangement uses TRBV20-1 and TRBJ2-1, with 7 bases lining up with TRBD2. V dropped 5 bases and J dropped 1; count of bases not matched to a gene: 5. Germline values: CDR1 DFQATT, CDR2 SNEGSKA (reference sequence). This CDR3 has 14 amino acids. The CDR3: CSAEVGGSYNEQFF. DNA for the CDR3: TGCAGTGCTGAAGTGGGGGGGTCCTACAATGAGCAGTTCTTC.

The sample holds a few counts of this clonotype. This chain connects TRBV7-2 to TRBJ2-1, with TRBD2 matching over 10 bases. Germline V gene lookup returns CDR1 SGHTA and CDR2 FQGNSA. The CDR3 runs to 15 residues. After removal of 2 bases from V and 8 bases from J, the junction contained 6 bases not matched to a gene. In DNA, the CDR3 is TGTGCCAGCAGCTTATTTCTAGCGGGAGCCTATGAGCAGTTCTTC. Its protein product is CASSLFLAGAYEQFF.

The chain recombines TRBV6-1 with TRBJ1-5, with a possible D match to TRBD1 (6 bases). The CDR3 totals 13 residues. The germline gives CDR1 MNHNS, CDR2 SASEGT. V was clipped by 9 bases and J by 6 bases, with 15 bases between them. The CDR3 bases are TGTGCCAGGGGGGGGCCGAGGATTCAGCCCCAGCATTTT. Translation gives CARGGPRIQPQHF.

This clonotype has just a few counts. The chain has TRBV7-8 and TRBJ2-6; TRBD2 is a possible D gene (5 bases). CDR1 and CDR2 from the germline V gene are SGHVS and FQNEAQ. This CDR3 has 18 residues. The V end lost 2 bases, the J end lost 4 bases, and 18 bases lay between the germline ends. The CDR3 DNA sequence: TGTGCCAGCAGCTTATGGAGGACTCCGACGGTAGGGGCCAACGTCCTGACTTTC. Residues: CASSLWRTPTVGANVLTF. Full variable domain (missing parts from reference TRBV7-8 and TRBJ2-6): GAGVSQSPRYKVAKRGQDVALRCDPISGHVSLFWYQQALGQGPEFLTYFQNEAQLDKSGLPSDRFFAERPEGSVSTLKIQRTQQEDSAVYLCASSLWRTPTVGANVLTFGAGSRLTVL.

There are many counts of this clonotype. This sequence joins TRBV20-1 and TRBJ2-5; D not certain. The CDR3 has 13 residues. Trimming stripped 0 bases from V and 4 bases from J, with 9 bases between. Germline V gene sequence: CDR1 DFQATT, CDR2 SNEGSKA (reference sequence). CDR3 loop: CSARDPHGETQYF. The CDR3 DNA reads as TGCAGTGCTAGAGACCCCCACGGAGAGACCCAGTACTTC.

This clonotype was seen only a few times. The V call is TRBV12-3 or TRBV12-4, the J call TRBJ1-6; D is unclear. Trimming took 8 bases from V and 3 from J, leaving 8 bases between them. The CDR3 consists of 13 residues. The CDR3 coding sequence is TGTGCCAGCCCCAGATTCTATAATTCACCCCTCCACTTT. Protein sequence: CASPRFYNSPLHF.

The chain couples TRBV5-1 to TRBJ2-5; D may be TRBD1 (6 bases). The CDR3 sequence is 15 residues long. V dropped 2 bases and J dropped 1 base, with 12 bases sitting between them. CDR1 is SGHRS and CDR2 is YFSETQ in the germline V gene. The CDR3 protein is CASSLAGTFQETQYF. DNA for the CDR3: TGCGCCAGCAGCTTAGCCGGGACATTCCAAGAGACCCAGTACTTC.

The V call is TRBV24-1, the J call TRBJ1-2, with TRBD1 matching over 9 bases. The trim removed 4 bases at V and 8 bases at J, leaving 4 bases unmatched. The CDR3 spans 13 residues. Germline values: CDR1 KGHDR, CDR2 SFDVKD. The CDR3 loop is CATSETTGGGYTF. The CDR3 DNA follows: TGTGCCACCAGTGAGACCACAGGGGGCGGCTACACCTTC.

This clonotype appeared a few times. The J gene is TRBJ2-1, the V gene TRBV7-2, with 9 bases aligning to TRBD2. From germline, CDR1 is SGHTA and CDR2 FQGNSA. The CDR3 has 16 residues. Trimming at V came to 1 base and at J to 4 bases, leaving 5 bases not matched to a gene. CDR3 nucleotides: TGTGCCAGCAGCTTAGTCGCTAGCGGGAAATACAATGAGCAGTTCTTC. Amino acid sequence: CASSLVASGKYNEQFF.

This clonotype came up a few times. This chain connects TRBV6-1 to TRBJ2-1; D tentatively fits TRBD1 or TRBD2 (6 bases each). The V and J ends lost 6 bases and 8 bases respectively, with 17 bases between them. The CDR3 spans 14 residues. In germline, CDR1 is MNHNS, CDR2 SASEGT. The CDR3 region is CASRGGHDGDEQFF. The CDR3 DNA reads as TGTGCCAGCAGGGGGGGACACGACGGAGATGAGCAGTTCTTC.

There are a few counts of this clonotype. V and J are TRBV29-1 and TRBJ2-7; possibly TRBD1 for D (5 bases). The CDR3 runs to 12 residues. Germline CDR1 is SQVTM and CDR2 is ANQGSEA. V was trimmed by 1 base and J by 5 bases, leaving 9 bases between them. The CDR3: CSVEVQADEQYF. The DNA for the CDR3 is TGCAGCGTTGAAGTACAGGCGGACGAGCAGTACTTC.

This clonotype has just a few counts. This chain joins TRBV9 and TRBJ2-7; 9 bases match TRBD1. Trimming took 5 bases from V and 5 from J; bases not matched to a gene: 2. The CDR3 spans 12 residues. Germline CDR1 reads SGDLS; CDR2 reads YYNGEE. The CDR3 sequence: CASSRTGDEQYF. The CDR3 bases are TGTGCCAGCAGTAGGACAGGGGACGAGCAGTACTTC. The full variable domain, in which reference TRBV9 and TRBJ2-7 provide the parts outside the CDR3, is DSGVTQTPKHLITATGQRVTLRCSPRSGDLSVYWYQQSLDQGLQFLIQYYNGEERAKGNILERFSAQQFPDLHSELNLSSLELGDSALYFCASSRTGDEQYFGPGTRLTVT.

This clonotype appeared a few times. The V and J genes are TRBV6-6 and TRBJ1-1; D is uncertain. The germline gives CDR1 MNHNY, CDR2 SVGAGI (reference sequence). Trimming shortened V by 7 bases and J by 8 bases, and 11 bases separated the two germline ends. The CDR3 has 11 amino acids. The CDR3 region is CASTVALEAFF. CDR3 DNA: TGTGCCAGCACCGTAGCCCTAGAAGCTTTCTTT.

This clonotype was picked up many times. The chain combines TRBV20-1 with TRBJ2-3, with TRBD1 as a possible D gene (5 bases). Germline V gives CDR1 DFQATT, CDR2 SNEGSKA (reference sequence). The length of the CDR3 is 14 residues. V lost 6 bases, J lost 9 bases, and 22 bases lay in between. This chain's CDR3 is CSANQGTSRLTQYF. The CDR3 coding sequence is TGCAGTGCGAATCAGGGAACGAGTCGGTTGACGCAGTATTTT.

The chain couples TRBV20-1 to TRBJ2-7; 13 nucleotides agree with TRBD2. The CDR3 runs 15 residues. The V gene end was trimmed by 3 bases and the J gene end by 5 bases; junction bases not matched to a gene: 7. Germline V gene lookup returns CDR1 DFQATT and CDR2 SNEGSKA (reference sequence). CDR3 sequence reads: CSASRPGTSGDEQYF. The DNA of the CDR3 is TGCAGTGCTAGTCGCCCCGGGACTAGCGGGGACGAGCAGTACTTC.

The chain has TRBV20-1 and TRBJ2-3; D unclear. The germline gives CDR1 DFQATT, CDR2 SNEGSKA (reference sequence). The CDR3 sequence is 11 residues long. Trimming left V 3 bases short and J 6 bases short, with 7 bases between. The CDR3 reads CSASMFDTQYF. The DNA for the CDR3 is TGCAGTGCTAGTATGTTTGATACGCAGTATTTT.

V and J are TRBV7-9 and TRBJ1-1; D gene uncertain. Germline V lookup: CDR1 SEHNR, CDR2 FQNEAQ (reference sequence). V was pared by 3 bases and J by 0 bases, with 8 bases between. The CDR3 spans 14 residues. The CDR3 sequence is CASSFELLNTEAFF. In DNA, the CDR3 is TGTGCCAGCAGCTTTGAACTTCTGAACACTGAAGCTTTCTTT.

This clonotype was seen at least ten times. The chain combines TRBV20-1 with TRBJ1-2, with no clear D. This CDR3 region has 11 residues. Germline CDR1 and CDR2: DFQATT and SNEGSKA (reference sequence). V was cut by 7 bases and J by 1 base, with 7 bases left in between. The CDR3 is CSVSFNYGYTF. The CDR3 nucleotides read TGCAGTGTTTCCTTTAACTATGGCTACACCTTC.

The chain carries TRBV7-9 and TRBJ2-3; the match to TRBD2 covers 11 bases. CDR3 size: 17 residues. With V trimmed by 6 bases and J by 6 bases, 14 bases remained unmatched. Germline CDR1 reads SEHNR; CDR2 reads FQNEAQ (reference sequence). The DNA for the CDR3 is TGTGCCAGCAGACCCCCTAGACTAGCGGGAACGCGGGATACGCAGTATTTT. It specifies CASRPPRLAGTRDTQYF.

This clonotype showed up just a few times. The chain links TRBV11-2 to TRBJ2-1, with TRBD1 matching 7 bases. The CDR3 is made up of 12 amino acids. Germline V gene sequence: CDR1 SGHAT, CDR2 FQNNGV. Trimming at V came to 5 bases and at J to 15 bases, leaving 10 bases not matched to a gene. In DNA, the CDR3 is TGTGCCAGCAGCCCCACGACAGGGTATTTGTTCTTC. Translation gives CASSPTTGYLFF.